The clone carrying this T cell receptor (beta chain) was picked up many times. Its antigen is as yet unknown. This record comes from a study of T-cell memory formation after mild COVID-19. At the level of the study: Clusters were largely donor specific.

Study-wide results and limits: Cross-reactive memory appears to have joined, as suggested by some responding clones showing up in pre-infection memory. Shrinking CD4+ clones resided mostly in CM and EM, and CD8+ ones in EMRA.

Libraries for TCRalpha and TCRbeta carried sample barcodes and unique molecular identifiers via 5'RACE. TCRdb ran MiXCR on the 5' RACE reads and lists one entry per CDR3 protein. The sample lists roughly 200,000 distinct CDR3 sequences; over 7.5% were seen once. V was pared by 3 bases and J by 3 bases, with 7 bases between. Germline assignment: CDR1 SEHNR and CDR2 FQNEAQ (reference sequence). This CDR3 is 13 amino acids long. This clonotype originated in a man between 18 and 29 years old who had mild COVID-19 (a few samples of this study predate the infection). Cell type and time point are not known. This sequence joins TRBV7-9 and TRBJ2-3; D is unclear. Sequences were obtained from PBMCs or a T cell subset sorted from them (not recorded which). The CDR3 region has the DNA TGTGCCAGCAGCTTTACAGAGACAGATACGCAGTATTTT. This codes for CASSFTETDTQYF.